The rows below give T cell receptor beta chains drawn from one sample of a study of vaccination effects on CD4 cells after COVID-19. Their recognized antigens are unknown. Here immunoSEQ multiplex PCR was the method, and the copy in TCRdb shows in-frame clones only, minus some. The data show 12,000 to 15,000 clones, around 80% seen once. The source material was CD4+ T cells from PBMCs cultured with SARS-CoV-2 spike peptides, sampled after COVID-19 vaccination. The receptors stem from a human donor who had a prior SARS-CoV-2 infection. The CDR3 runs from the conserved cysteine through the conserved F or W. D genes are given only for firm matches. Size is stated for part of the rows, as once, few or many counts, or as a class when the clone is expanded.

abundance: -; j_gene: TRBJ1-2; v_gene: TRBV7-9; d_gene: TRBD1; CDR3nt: TGTGCCAGCAGCTTAGAAGGGGGCAGGGGCTACACCTTC; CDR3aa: CASSLEGGRGYTF
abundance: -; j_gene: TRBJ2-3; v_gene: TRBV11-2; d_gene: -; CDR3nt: TGTGCCAGCAGCCCGAAGGGCACAGATACGCAGTATTTT; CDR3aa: CASSPKGTDTQYF
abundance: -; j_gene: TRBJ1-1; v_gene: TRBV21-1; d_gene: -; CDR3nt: TGTGCCAGCAGCAAAGAGACGGTGGACACTGAAGCTTTCTTT; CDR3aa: CASSKETVDTEAFF
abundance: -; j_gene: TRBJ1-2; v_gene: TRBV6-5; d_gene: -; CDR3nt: TGTGCCAGCATTCTAGCGGCGGGGGCGACGGGAGGCTACACCTTC; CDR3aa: CASILAAGATGGYTF
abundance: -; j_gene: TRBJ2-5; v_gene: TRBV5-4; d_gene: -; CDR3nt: TGTGCCAGCAGCTTGGGGAGGGAGGTAGGAGAGACCCAGTACTTC; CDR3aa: CASSLGREVGETQYF
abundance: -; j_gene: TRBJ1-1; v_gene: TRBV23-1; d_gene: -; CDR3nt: TGCGCCAGCAGTCAATTGGAGCTGAACACTGAAGCTTTCTTT; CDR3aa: CASSQLELNTEAFF
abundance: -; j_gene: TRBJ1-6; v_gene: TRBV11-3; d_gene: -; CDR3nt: TGTGCCAGCAGCTTAGATACGGGTAATTCACCCCTCCACTTT; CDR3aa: CASSLDTGNSPLHF
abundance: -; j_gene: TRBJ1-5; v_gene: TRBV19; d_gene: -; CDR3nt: TGTGCCAACAAAATACTCGGGGCACAGGGTAATCAGCCCCAGCATTTT; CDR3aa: CANKILGAQGNQPQHF
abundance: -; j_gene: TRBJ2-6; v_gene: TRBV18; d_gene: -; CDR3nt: TGTGCCAGCTCACCACAATGGGTATCTGGGGCCAACGTCCTGACTTTC; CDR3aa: CASSPQWVSGANVLTF
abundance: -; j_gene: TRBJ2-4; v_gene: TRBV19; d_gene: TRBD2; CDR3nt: TGTGCCAGTAGCCAAGCGGGAGGAAAAAACATTCAGTACTTC; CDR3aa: CASSQAGGKNIQYF
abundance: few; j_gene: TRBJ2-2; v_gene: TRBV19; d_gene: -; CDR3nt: TGTGCCAGTAGTCCATCAGGGGTGGGCACCGGGGAGCTGTTTTTT; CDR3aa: CASSPSGVGTGELFF
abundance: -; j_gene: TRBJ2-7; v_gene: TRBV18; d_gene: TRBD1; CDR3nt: TGTGCCAGCTCACCGGCAGGGGGCTACGAGCAGTACTTC; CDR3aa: CASSPAGGYEQYF
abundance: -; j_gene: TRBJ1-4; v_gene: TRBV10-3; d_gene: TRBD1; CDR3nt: TGTGCCATCAGTGCCGGACAGGGTTCGGATGAAAAACTGTTTTTT; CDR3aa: CAISAGQGSDEKLFF
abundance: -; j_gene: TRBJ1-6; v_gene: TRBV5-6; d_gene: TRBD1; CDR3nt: TGTGCCAGCAGCCCTTCGACAGGGCGCTCCTATAATTCACCCCTCCACTTT; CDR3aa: CASSPSTGRSYNSPLHF
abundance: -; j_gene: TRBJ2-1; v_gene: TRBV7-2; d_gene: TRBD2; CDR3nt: TGTGCCAGCAGCTTAGAACCTCCCGGGACTAGCGGGAGCAATGAGCAGTTCTTC; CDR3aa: CASSLEPPGTSGSNEQFF
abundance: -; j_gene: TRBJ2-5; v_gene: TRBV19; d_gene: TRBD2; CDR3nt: TGTGCCAGTAGTCCCCGGGAGGGAAGGCAAGAGACCCAGTACTTC; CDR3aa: CASSPREGRQETQYF
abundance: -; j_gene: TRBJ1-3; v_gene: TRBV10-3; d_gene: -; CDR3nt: TGTGCCATCAGTAAAAGTGGAAACACCATATATTTT; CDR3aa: CAISKSGNTIYF
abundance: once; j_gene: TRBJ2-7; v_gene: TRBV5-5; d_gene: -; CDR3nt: TGTGCCAGCAGCGCCCCCCCTTCAGGGGGGCCCTACGAGCAGTACTTC; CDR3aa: CASSAPPSGGPYEQYF
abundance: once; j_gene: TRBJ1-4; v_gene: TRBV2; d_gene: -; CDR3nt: TGTGCCAGCATCCTCGGGTACTCAACTAATGAAAAACTGTTTTTT; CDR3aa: CASILGYSTNEKLFF
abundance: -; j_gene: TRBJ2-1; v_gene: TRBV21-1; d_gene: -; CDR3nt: TGTGCCAGCAGCAATTTCGGCCGGCTTGTTTGTGGGCAGTTCTTC; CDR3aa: CASSNFGRLVCGQFF
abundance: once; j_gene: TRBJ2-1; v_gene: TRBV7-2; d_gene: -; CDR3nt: TGTGCCAGCAGCTTAAGTAGCGGTTATTACAATGAGCAGTTCTTC; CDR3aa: CASSLSSGYYNEQFF
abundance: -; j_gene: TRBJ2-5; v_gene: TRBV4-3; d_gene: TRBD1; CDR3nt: TGCGCCAGCAGCCTCCCGGGACAGGGGTTTCGGTTAGGGGAGACCCAGTACTTC; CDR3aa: CASSLPGQGFRLGETQYF
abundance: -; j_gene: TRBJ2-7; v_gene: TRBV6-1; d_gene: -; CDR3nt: TGTGCCAGCAGTGTCCGGGGTCCGAGCCGCTCCTACGAGCAGTACTTC; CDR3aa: CASSVRGPSRSYEQYF
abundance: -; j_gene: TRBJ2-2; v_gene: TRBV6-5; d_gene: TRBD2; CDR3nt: TGTGCCAGCAGTTACGGACTAGCGGAAACCGGGGAGCTGTTTTTT; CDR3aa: CASSYGLAETGELFF
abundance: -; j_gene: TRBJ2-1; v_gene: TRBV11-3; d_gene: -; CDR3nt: TGTGCCAGCAGCTTCAAAGCGAGAGATTACAATGAGCAGTTCTTC; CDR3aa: CASSFKARDYNEQFF
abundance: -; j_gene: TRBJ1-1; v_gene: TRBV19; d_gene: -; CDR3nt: TGTGCCAGTTCCCGAGACAGGAGCGGCGAAGCTTTCTTT; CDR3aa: CASSRDRSGEAFF
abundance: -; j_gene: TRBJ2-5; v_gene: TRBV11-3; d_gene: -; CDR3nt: TGTGCCAGCAGCTCACTGTCCAGAGGGGGGGAAGAGACCCAGTACTTC; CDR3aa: CASSSLSRGGEETQYF
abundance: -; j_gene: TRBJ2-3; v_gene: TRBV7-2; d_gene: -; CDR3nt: TGTGCCAGCAGCCCATTAGTAACAGATACGCAGTATTTT; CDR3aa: CASSPLVTDTQYF
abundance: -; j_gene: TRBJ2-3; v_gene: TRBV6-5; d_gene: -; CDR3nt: TGTGCCAGCAGTTACTCGGGGGCCCCTAGCACAGATACGCAGTATTTT; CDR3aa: CASSYSGAPSTDTQYF
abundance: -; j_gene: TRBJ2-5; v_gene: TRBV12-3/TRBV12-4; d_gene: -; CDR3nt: TGTGCCAGCAGTTTTAGGGGCGAAGAGACCCAGTACTTC; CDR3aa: CASSFRGEETQYF
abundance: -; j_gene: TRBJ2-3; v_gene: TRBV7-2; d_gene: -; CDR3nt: TGTGCCAGCAGCAACCTCAGAGGCGGATACAGCACAGATACGCAGTATTTT; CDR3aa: CASSNLRGGYSTDTQYF
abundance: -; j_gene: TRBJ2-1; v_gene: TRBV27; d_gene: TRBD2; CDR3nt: TGTGCCAGCAGTTCTGTGGGCGGGAGTAGGCCCCGGCAGTTCTTC; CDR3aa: CASSSVGGSRPRQFF
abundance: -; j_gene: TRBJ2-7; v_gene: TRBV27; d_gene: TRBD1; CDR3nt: TGTGCCAGCAGTACGACAGGGACCTACGAGCAGTACTTC; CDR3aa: CASSTTGTYEQYF
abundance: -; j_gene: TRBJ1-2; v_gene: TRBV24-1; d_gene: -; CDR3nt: TGTGCCACCAGTGATTTAGAGGGGAACTATGGCTACACCTTC; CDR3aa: CATSDLEGNYGYTF
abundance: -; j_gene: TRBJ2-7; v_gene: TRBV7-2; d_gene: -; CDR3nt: TGTGCCAGCAGCTTAAGGCCCGGCAGGCACTACGAGCAGTACTTC; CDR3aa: CASSLRPGRHYEQYF
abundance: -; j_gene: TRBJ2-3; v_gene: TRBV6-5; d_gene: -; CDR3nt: TGTGCCAGCCGGCTGAGGGCCCTTAGCACAGATACGCAGTATTTT; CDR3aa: CASRLRALSTDTQYF
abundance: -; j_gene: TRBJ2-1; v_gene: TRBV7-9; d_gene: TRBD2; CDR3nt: TGTGCCAGCAGCTTAGCGGGGACTAGTTCAAATGAGCAGTTCTTC; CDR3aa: CASSLAGTSSNEQFF
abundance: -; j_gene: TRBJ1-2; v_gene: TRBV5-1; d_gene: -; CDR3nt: TGCGCCAGCAGCTTTGGGGATGGTGGAACTTATGGCTACACCTTC; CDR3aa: CASSFGDGGTYGYTF
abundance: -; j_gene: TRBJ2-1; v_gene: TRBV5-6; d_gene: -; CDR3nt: TGTGCCAGCAGCTTGACGCGCCCCGAGTTGGAGCAGTTCTTC; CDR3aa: CASSLTRPELEQFF
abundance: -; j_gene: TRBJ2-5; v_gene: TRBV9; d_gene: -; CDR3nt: TGTGCCAGCAGCGCCAGACAGTCCCAAGAGACCCAGTACTTC; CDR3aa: CASSARQSQETQYF
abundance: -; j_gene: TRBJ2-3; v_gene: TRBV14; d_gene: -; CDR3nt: TGTGCCAGCAGCCAAGAGAACAGCTTTTCGAGCACAGATACGCAGTATTTT; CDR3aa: CASSQENSFSSTDTQYF
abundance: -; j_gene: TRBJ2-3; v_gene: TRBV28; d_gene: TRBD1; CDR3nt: TGTGCCAGCAGTTCCTCGGACAGGGTGAATACGCAGTATTTT; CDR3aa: CASSSSDRVNTQYF
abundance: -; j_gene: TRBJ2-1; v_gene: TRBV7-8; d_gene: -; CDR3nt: TGTGCCAGCAGCAACCGGGACCCACACTCCTACAATGAGCAGTTCTTC; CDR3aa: CASSNRDPHSYNEQFF
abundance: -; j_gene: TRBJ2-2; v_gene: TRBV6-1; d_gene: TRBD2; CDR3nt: TGTGCCAGCAGGGAAGCGGGGGGGCGAACCGGGGAGCTGTTTTTT; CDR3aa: CASREAGGRTGELFF
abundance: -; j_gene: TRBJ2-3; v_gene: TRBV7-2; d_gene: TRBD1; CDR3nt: TGTGCCAGCAGCTACCCTGTGGGACAGGGGGTCAGAGATACGCAGTATTTT; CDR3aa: CASSYPVGQGVRDTQYF
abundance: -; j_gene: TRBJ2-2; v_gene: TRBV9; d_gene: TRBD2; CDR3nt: TGTGCCAGCAGCGTCGCAAGCGGGATCCGGGCCGGGGAGCTGTTTTTT; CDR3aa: CASSVASGIRAGELFF
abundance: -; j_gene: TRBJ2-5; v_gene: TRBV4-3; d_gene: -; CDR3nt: TGCGCCAGCAGCCAACAGTTTGTGGGAGCCGAGACCCAGTACTTC; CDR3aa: CASSQQFVGAETQYF
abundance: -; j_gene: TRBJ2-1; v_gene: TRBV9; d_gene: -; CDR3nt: TGTGCCAGCAGCGTAGCTGTAGACAATGAGCAGTTCTTC; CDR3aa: CASSVAVDNEQFF
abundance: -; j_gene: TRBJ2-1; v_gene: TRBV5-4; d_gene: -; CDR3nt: TGTGCCAGCAGCTTGGACAGAGGCTCCTACAATGAGCAGTTCTTC; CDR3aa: CASSLDRGSYNEQFF
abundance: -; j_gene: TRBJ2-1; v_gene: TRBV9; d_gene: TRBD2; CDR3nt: TGTGCCAGCAGCAGACAACATAGCGGGAGGGGTCGTTATAATGAGCAGTTCTTC; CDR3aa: CASSRQHSGRGRYNEQFF
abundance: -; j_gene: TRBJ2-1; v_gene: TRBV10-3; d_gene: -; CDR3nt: TGTGCCATCAGTGAGTCTCCCGGGGGGCCTAGCCATGAGCAGTTCTTC; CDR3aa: CAISESPGGPSHEQFF
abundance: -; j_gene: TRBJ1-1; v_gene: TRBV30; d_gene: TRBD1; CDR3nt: TGTGCCTGGAGTAGAACAGGGGTCACTGAAGCTTTCTTT; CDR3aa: CAWSRTGVTEAFF
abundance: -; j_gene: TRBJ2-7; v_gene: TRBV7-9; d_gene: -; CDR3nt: TGTGCCAGCAGCAAGAGCCCGGACAGCTACTACGAGCAGTACTTC; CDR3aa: CASSKSPDSYYEQYF
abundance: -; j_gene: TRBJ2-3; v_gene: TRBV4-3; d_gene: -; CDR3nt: TGCGCCAGCAGCCAGGAGGGACAAAAGCAGTATTTT; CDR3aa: CASSQEGQKQYF